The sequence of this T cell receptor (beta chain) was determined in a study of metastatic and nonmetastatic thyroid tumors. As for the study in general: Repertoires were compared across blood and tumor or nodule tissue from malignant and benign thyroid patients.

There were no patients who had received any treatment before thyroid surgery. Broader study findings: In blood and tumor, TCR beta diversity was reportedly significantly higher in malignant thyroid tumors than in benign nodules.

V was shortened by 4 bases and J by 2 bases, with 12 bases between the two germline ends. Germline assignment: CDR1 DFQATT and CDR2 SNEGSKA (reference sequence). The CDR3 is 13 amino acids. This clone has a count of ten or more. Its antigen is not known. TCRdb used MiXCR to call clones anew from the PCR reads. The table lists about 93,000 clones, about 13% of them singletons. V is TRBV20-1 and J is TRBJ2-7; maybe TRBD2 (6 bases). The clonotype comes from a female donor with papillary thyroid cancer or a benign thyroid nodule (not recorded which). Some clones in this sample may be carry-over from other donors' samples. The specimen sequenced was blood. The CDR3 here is CSATQGGPYEQYF. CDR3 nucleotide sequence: TGCAGTGCTACGCAGGGAGGTCCCTACGAGCAGTACTTC.